This T cell receptor beta chain was sequenced for a study of blood T cell repertoires in COVID-19. CDR3 size: 13 residues. V gave up 5 bases and J gave up 3 bases, with 10 bases separating them. Germline CDR1 and CDR2: MNHEY and SVGAGI. The table came from immunoSEQ multiplex PCR; TCRdb's copy has only in-frame clones and leaves some out. The data contain over 150,000 clones, around 82% of them singletons. This TCR was sampled from a man aged 40-50 years who had recovered from COVID-19. The chain employs TRBV6-5 and TRBJ1-2; no clear D gene. The sample taken for sequencing was PBMCs or T cells enriched from blood (not recorded which). Here the CDR3 reads CASSPGGHYGYTF. The DNA for the CDR3 is TGTGCCAGCAGTCCTGGAGGCCACTATGGCTACACCTTC.